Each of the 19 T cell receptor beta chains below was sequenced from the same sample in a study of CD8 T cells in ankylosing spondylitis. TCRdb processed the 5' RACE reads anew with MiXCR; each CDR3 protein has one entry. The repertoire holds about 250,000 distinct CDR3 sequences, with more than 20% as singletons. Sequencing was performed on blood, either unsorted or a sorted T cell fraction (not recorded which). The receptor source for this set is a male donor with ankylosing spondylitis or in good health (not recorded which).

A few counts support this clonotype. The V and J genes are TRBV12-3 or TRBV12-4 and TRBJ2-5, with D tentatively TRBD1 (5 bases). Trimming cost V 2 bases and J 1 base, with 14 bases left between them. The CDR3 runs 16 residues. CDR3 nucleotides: TGTGCCAGCAGTTTAAGGCCAGGGAATCTCCAAGAGACCCAGTACTTC. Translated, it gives CASSLRPGNLQETQYF.

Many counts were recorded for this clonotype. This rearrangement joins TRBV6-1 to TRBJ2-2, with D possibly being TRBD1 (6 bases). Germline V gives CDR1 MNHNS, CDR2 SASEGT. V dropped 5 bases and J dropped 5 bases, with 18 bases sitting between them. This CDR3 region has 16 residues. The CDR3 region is CASSRDTPPETGELFF. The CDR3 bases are TGTGCCAGCAGTCGGGACACCCCCCCGGAGACCGGGGAGCTGTTTTTT.

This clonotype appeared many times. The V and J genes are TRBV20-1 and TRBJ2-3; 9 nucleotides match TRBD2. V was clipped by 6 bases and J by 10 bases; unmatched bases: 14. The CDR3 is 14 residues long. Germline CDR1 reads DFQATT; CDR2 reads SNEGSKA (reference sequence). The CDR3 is CSATRRGLARAQYF. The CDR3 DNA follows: TGCAGTGCCACCCGACGTGGACTAGCGCGAGCGCAGTATTTT.

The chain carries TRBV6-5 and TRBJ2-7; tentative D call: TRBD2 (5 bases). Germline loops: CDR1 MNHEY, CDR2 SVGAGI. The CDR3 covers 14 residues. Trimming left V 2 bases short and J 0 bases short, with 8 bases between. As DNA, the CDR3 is TGTGCCAGCAGTTACAAGACTACCTCCTACGAGCAGTACTTC. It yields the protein CASSYKTTSYEQYF.

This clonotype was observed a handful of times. The CDR3 sequence: CASNILPYEQYF. The CDR3 DNA follows: TGTGCCAGCAACATCCTCCCCTACGAGCAGTACTTC. The gene calls are TRBV2 and TRBJ2-7; D not certain. This CDR3 region has 12 residues. V was cut by 7 bases and J by 2 bases, with 9 bases left in between. Germline CDR1 is SNHLY and CDR2 is FYNNEI.

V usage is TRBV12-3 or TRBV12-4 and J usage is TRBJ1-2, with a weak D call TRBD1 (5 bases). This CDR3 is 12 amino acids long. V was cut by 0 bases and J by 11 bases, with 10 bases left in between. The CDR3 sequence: CASSLAQGPYTF. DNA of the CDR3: TGTGCCAGCAGTTTAGCCCAGGGTCCTTACACCTTC.

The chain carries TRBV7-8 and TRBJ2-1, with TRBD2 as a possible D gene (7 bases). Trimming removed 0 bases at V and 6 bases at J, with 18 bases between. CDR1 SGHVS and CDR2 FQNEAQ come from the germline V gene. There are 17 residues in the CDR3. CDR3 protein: CASSLAYRGGRGNEQFF. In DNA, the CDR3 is TGTGCCAGCAGCTTAGCATATAGGGGGGGCAGAGGCAATGAGCAGTTCTTC.

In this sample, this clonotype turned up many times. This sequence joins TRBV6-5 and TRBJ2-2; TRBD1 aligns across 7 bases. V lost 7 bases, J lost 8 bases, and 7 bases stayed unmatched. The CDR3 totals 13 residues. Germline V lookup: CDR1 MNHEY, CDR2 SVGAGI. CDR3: CASIRTGSGELFF. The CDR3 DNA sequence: TGTGCCAGCATTAGGACAGGCTCTGGGGAGCTGTTTTTT.

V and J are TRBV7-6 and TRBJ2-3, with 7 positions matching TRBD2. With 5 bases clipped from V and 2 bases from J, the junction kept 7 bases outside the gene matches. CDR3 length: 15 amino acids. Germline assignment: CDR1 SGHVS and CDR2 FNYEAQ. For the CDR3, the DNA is TGTGCCAGCAGCCGACGGGGGGAACTCACAGATACGCAGTATTTT. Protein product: CASSRRGELTDTQYF.

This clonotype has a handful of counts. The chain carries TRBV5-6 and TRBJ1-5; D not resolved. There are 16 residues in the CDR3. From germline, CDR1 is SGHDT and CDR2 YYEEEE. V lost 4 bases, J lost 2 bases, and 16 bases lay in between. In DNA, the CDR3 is TGTGCCAGCAGCCGTCTCCATTCAGGCGGCAATCAGCCCCAGCATTTT. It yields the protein CASSRLHSGGNQPQHF.

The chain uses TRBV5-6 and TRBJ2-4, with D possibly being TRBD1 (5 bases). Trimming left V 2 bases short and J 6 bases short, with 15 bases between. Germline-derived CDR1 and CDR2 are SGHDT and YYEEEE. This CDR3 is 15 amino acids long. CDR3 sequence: CASSFYSTALNIQYF. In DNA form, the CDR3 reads TGTGCCAGCAGCTTCTATTCGACAGCTCTAAACATTCAGTACTTC.

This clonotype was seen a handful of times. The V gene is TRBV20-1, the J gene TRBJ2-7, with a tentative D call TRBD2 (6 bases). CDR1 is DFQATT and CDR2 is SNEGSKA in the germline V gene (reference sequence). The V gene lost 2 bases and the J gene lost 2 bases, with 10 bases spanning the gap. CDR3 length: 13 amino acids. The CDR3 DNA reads TGCAGTGCTAGACTTAGACTAGCCTACGAGCAGTACTTC. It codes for CSARLRLAYEQYF.

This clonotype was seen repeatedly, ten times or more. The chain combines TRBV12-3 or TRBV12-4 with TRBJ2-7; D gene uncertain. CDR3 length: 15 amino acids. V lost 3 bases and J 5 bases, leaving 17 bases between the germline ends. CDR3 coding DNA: TGTGCCAGCAGTTTTGGAAGTCATCTGGGTCACGAGCAGTACTTC. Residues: CASSFGSHLGHEQYF.

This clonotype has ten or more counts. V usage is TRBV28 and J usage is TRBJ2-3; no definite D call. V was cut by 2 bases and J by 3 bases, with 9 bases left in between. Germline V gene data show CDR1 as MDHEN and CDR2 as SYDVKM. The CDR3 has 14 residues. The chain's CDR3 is CASSLPERTDTQYF. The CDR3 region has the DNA TGTGCCAGCAGTTTACCCGAAAGGACAGATACGCAGTATTTT.

The CDR3 bases are TGTGCCAGCAGCCCCTGGGTCGGGGGGGCCTACGAGCAGTACTTC. Residues: CASSPWVGGAYEQYF. The V gene is TRBV11-2, the J gene TRBJ2-7; TRBD2 agrees at 8 bases. The CDR3 contains 15 residues. V lost 5 bases, J lost 2 bases, and 8 bases stayed unmatched. Germline assignment: CDR1 SGHAT and CDR2 FQNNGV.

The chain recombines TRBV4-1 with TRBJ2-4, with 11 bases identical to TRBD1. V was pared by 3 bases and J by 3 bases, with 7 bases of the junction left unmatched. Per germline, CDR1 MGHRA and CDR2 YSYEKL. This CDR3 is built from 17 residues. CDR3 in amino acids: CASSQPGTGGGKNIQYF. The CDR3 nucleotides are TGCGCCAGCAGCCAGCCTGGGACAGGGGGAGGCAAAAACATTCAGTACTTC.

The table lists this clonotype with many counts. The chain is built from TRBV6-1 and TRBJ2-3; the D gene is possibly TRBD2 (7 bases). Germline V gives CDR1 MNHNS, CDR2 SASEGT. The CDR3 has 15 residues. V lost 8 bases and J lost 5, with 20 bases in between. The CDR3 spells CASDPSTGGRDTQYF. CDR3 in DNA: TGTGCCAGCGATCCTTCTACGGGGGGCAGAGATACGCAGTATTTT.

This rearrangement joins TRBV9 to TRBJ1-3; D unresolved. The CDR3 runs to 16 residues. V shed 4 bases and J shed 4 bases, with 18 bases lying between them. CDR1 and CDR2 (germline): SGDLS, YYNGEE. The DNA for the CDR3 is TGTGCCAGCAGCTTAGCGGGTGGCCCAGGAGGAAACACCATATATTTT. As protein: CASSLAGGPGGNTIYF.

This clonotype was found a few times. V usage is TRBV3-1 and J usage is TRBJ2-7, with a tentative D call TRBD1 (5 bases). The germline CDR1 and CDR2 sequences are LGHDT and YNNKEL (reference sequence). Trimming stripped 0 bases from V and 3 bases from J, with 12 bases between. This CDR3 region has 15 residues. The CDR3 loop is CASSQDLTGDYEQYF. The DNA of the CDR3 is TGTGCCAGCAGCCAAGATCTTACAGGCGACTACGAGCAGTACTTC.